This TCR beta chain came from a study of cytotoxic CD8 clonotypes in ibrutinib-treated CLL (dated by TCRdb to the early 2020s). For the wider study: The cohort was composed of about 10 relapsed/refractory and approximately 14 treatment-naive patients; IGHV unmutated status was identified in 17 patients. Responses were partial in some 24 patients and complete in 2; after median approximately 69 months follow-up, some 14 stayed in remission and some twelve progressed. The response samples were drawn at a median of roughly twelve months into treatment, with a range of roughly 6 to 40 months. On average, each sample had about 250,000 productive templates and around 100,000 productive rearrangements. Longitudinal samples were obtainable from about 30% of the roughly 90 participants in the trial. Cryopreserved peripheral blood mononuclear cells were collected before treatment, at response, and at either disease progression or sustained remission. All remission and progressive disease samples were collected while patients were still receiving ibrutinib. General study outcomes and caveats: Baseline clonality was found to be higher than that of age-matched healthy donors and was strongly correlated with circulating CD8+ T-cell counts. At ibrutinib response clonality went up, during sustained remission it held steady, and at progression it dropped back toward baseline. Sustained-remission and progressing patients did not have matched sampling times, and lymph node repertoires were not examined. Public clonotypes were found to be uncommon and were observed to contract or remain stable during treatment; the increase in clonality was shown to reflect expansion of private clonotypes at ibrutinib response.

Around 2 micrograms of genomic DNA were extracted from cryopreserved PBMCs for TCR beta library preparation. High-throughput TCR beta sequencing was performed on longitudinal blood samples from CLL patients receiving ibrutinib monotherapy. The patients took part in an open-label, single-center phase 2 trial of ibrutinib monotherapy. A single count supports this clone. There is no known antigen for this receptor. No much larger clonotype is one base removed from it; base qualities were not supplied. V drops 2 bases and J drops 11 bases, leaving 16 bases in between. The CDR3 covers 14 residues, taking in both the cysteine and the phenylalanine. Here the CDR3 DNA is all that survives: 42 bases in frame from base 1. CDR1 and CDR2, per the germline V gene, are MDHEN and SYDVKM. Each clonotype received, on average, 10x coverage in deep resolution sequencing performed on a MiSeq, where the target depth lay between 1 in 1 million and 1 in 200,000 T cells. The immunoSEQ hsTCRB Kit was used to generate the TCR beta libraries. The study's own analysis went as follows. Data were analyzed with ImmunoSEQ Data Assistant and ImmunoSEQ Analyzer, with V, D and J genes assigned per IMGT definitions. Clonality was computed as one minus normalized Shannon entropy of productive rearrangement frequencies, ranging from 0 to 1. Only overrepresented clonotypes making up at least 0.05% of each patient's repertoire were included in the public clonotype analysis. About a dozen age-matched healthy donor repertoires from immuneACCESS were used as controls for clonality. TCRdb obtained this table from immuneACCESS and retained in-frame rearrangements with V and J assigned. These tables miss some clones; where compared with another copy, unresolved V genes account for less than half of the shortfall, and the remainder is unexplained. The D gene and trimming were derived from the DNA, and the V and J assignments and clone size from that table. The sample has around 330,000 clones on record, around 66% of them singletons. The top ten hold about 5.9% of the sample.

The clonotype comes from a human donor with chronic lymphocytic leukemia. The V and J genes are TRBV28 and TRBJ1-5; there is no confident call for the D gene. The source was PBMCs, collected after 36 months of ibrutinib treatment. The sequence in DNA is TGTGCCAGCAGTTTAACGGCCAGTCGATCGGCCCAGCATTTT. Its protein product is CASSLTASRSAQHF.